This T cell receptor (beta chain) emerged from a study of shared clonotypes between healthy human individuals. Trimming pared 4 bases from V and 0 bases from J, leaving 11 bases between. Germline-derived CDR1 and CDR2 are SGHTS and YDEGEE. CDR3 length equals 14 residues. Repertoires were generated with immunoSEQ multiplex PCR, while TCRdb's copy carries only in-frame clones and drops some. This table holds roughly 1,100,000 clones, under 80% found once. This clonotype was sampled from a man younger than 35 in good health. V is TRBV5-8 and J is TRBJ2-7; D is possibly TRBD2 (6 bases). Sequencing was performed on memory CD4+ T cells sorted from blood. Subset defined: CD45RA-negative fraction. CDR3 nucleotides: TGTGCCAGCAGCCCACTGGGAGGCTCCTACGAGCAGTACTTC. The encoded protein is CASSPLGGSYEQYF.